The rows below give T cell receptor beta chains drawn from one sample of a study of T cells in Graves' hyperthyroidism and ophthalmopathy. TCRdb re-analysed the multiplex PCR reads in MiXCR, keeping a single row per CDR3 protein. This table has under 250,000 distinct CDR3 sequences, 24% appearing once. Specimen: blood. These receptors all stem from a woman in her thirties or forties with Graves' ophthalmopathy. The CDR3 runs from the conserved cysteine through the conserved F or W. D genes are given only for firm matches. Clone size, where shown, is once, few, many, or a class for clones that have expanded.

clone_size: few; j_call: TRBJ2-5; v_call: TRBV29-1; d_call: TRBD2; cdr3_nt: TGCAGCGCCGGGAGGCCGGGCGACCAGTACTTC; cdr3_aa: CSAGRPGDQYF
clone_size: -; j_call: TRBJ1-2; v_call: TRBV20-1; d_call: -; cdr3_nt: TGCAGTGCTGGACCGGGACCCAACTATGGCTACACCTTC; cdr3_aa: CSAGPGPNYGYTF
clone_size: many; j_call: TRBJ1-5; v_call: TRBV6-1; d_call: -; cdr3_nt: TGTGCCAGCAGTGAATCACCGGGTCAGCCCCAGCATTTT; cdr3_aa: CASSESPGQPQHF
clone_size: many; j_call: TRBJ1-1; v_call: TRBV6-1; d_call: -; cdr3_nt: TGTGCCAGCAGTGAAGCGACGTACACTGAAGCTTTCTTT; cdr3_aa: CASSEATYTEAFF
clone_size: many; j_call: TRBJ1-5; v_call: TRBV6-2/TRBV6-3; d_call: -; cdr3_nt: TGTGCCAGCAGTTACTCGGGCAGAAGCAATCAGCCCCAGCATTTT; cdr3_aa: CASSYSGRSNQPQHF
clone_size: many; j_call: TRBJ2-2; v_call: TRBV6-5; d_call: TRBD1; cdr3_nt: TGTGCCAGCAGTTACTCCGGACAGGGGGCTCTTGGCGGGGAGCTGTTTTTT; cdr3_aa: CASSYSGQGALGGELFF
clone_size: many; j_call: TRBJ2-2; v_call: TRBV7-3; d_call: TRBD2; cdr3_nt: TGTGCCAGCAGCTCAAACGCGGGAGGGGGCACCGGGGAGCTGTTTTTT; cdr3_aa: CASSSNAGGGTGELFF
clone_size: many; j_call: TRBJ2-2; v_call: TRBV7-3; d_call: TRBD2; cdr3_nt: TGTGCCAGCAGCCGTTCAGCGGGAGGGCCCACCGGGGAGCTGTTTTTT; cdr3_aa: CASSRSAGGPTGELFF
clone_size: few; j_call: TRBJ1-5; v_call: TRBV28; d_call: -; cdr3_nt: TGTGCCAGCAGTAGAACAAGCAATCAGCCCCAGCATTTT; cdr3_aa: CASSRTSNQPQHF
clone_size: many; j_call: TRBJ1-1; v_call: TRBV4-2; d_call: -; cdr3_nt: TGTGCCAGCAGCCAAGAATTAGGGATGAGAACTGAAGCTTTCTTT; cdr3_aa: CASSQELGMRTEAFF
clone_size: -; j_call: TRBJ2-5; v_call: TRBV3-1; d_call: TRBD1; cdr3_nt: TGTGCCAGCAGCCGAGGTACAGGGGGCCAAGAGACCCAGTACTTC; cdr3_aa: CASSRGTGGQETQYF
clone_size: -; j_call: TRBJ1-1; v_call: TRBV12-3/TRBV12-4; d_call: TRBD1; cdr3_nt: TGTGCCAGCAGTCCCCCCCGGACAGGAGGTAGCACTGAAGCTTTCTTT; cdr3_aa: CASSPPRTGGSTEAFF
clone_size: many; j_call: TRBJ2-7; v_call: TRBV27; d_call: -; cdr3_nt: TGTGCCAGCAGTTTCGGAGGAGCCGTCTACGAGCAGTACTTC; cdr3_aa: CASSFGGAVYEQYF
clone_size: many; j_call: TRBJ2-5; v_call: TRBV2; d_call: -; cdr3_nt: TGTGCCAGCAGCCTTGACAGATCACAAGAGACCCAGTACTTC; cdr3_aa: CASSLDRSQETQYF
clone_size: -; j_call: TRBJ1-1; v_call: TRBV29-1; d_call: -; cdr3_nt: TGCAGCGTTGACCCCGCTGTTAAAACTGAAGCTTTCTTT; cdr3_aa: CSVDPAVKTEAFF
clone_size: -; j_call: TRBJ1-2; v_call: TRBV7-2; d_call: -; cdr3_nt: TGTGCCAGCAGCTCAGCCGGGACACACTATGGCTACACCTTC; cdr3_aa: CASSSAGTHYGYTF
clone_size: -; j_call: TRBJ1-2; v_call: TRBV6-1; d_call: -; cdr3_nt: TGTGCCAGCAGTGAAGCTCTGGGGGCCTATGGCTACACCTTC; cdr3_aa: CASSEALGAYGYTF
clone_size: many; j_call: TRBJ2-7; v_call: TRBV20-1; d_call: TRBD2; cdr3_nt: TGCAGTGCTAGAGGTGCTGAAGGTAAAGGTAGCGGGAGGAATTCCTACGAGCAGTACTTC; cdr3_aa: CSARGAEGKGSGRNSYEQYF
clone_size: many; j_call: TRBJ1-1; v_call: TRBV28; d_call: -; cdr3_nt: TGTGCCAGCAGTTTATATGGTGGCCCTGAAGCTTTCTTT; cdr3_aa: CASSLYGGPEAFF
clone_size: many; j_call: TRBJ2-5; v_call: TRBV20-1; d_call: TRBD1; cdr3_nt: TGCAGTGCGCCGCAGGGGGCACGGGAGACCCAGTACTTC; cdr3_aa: CSAPQGARETQYF
clone_size: -; j_call: TRBJ2-2; v_call: TRBV7-2; d_call: -; cdr3_nt: TGTGCCAGCAGCCCACGCCAGGTCGGCACCGGGGAGCTGTTTTTT; cdr3_aa: CASSPRQVGTGELFF
clone_size: many; j_call: TRBJ2-7; v_call: TRBV6-1; d_call: -; cdr3_nt: TGTGCCAGCAGTGAAGGGAGCTCCTACGAGCAGTACTTC; cdr3_aa: CASSEGSSYEQYF
clone_size: -; j_call: TRBJ1-5; v_call: TRBV19; d_call: -; cdr3_nt: TGTGCCAGTGGCCAGATTAGCAATCAGCCCCAGCATTTT; cdr3_aa: CASGQISNQPQHF
clone_size: many; j_call: TRBJ2-7; v_call: TRBV5-1; d_call: TRBD1; cdr3_nt: TGCGCCAGGTACAGGGGAGAGCAGTACTTC; cdr3_aa: CARYRGEQYF
clone_size: -; j_call: TRBJ2-4; v_call: TRBV2; d_call: -; cdr3_nt: TGTGCCAGCAGTGAGGAAGGGAAACAGTACTTC; cdr3_aa: CASSEEGKQYF
clone_size: many; j_call: TRBJ2-5; v_call: TRBV18; d_call: TRBD1; cdr3_nt: TGTGCCAGCTCACCCCTTTCGGGACAGATTCAAGAGACCCAGTACTTC; cdr3_aa: CASSPLSGQIQETQYF
clone_size: many; j_call: TRBJ2-7; v_call: TRBV4-1; d_call: -; cdr3_nt: TGCGCCAGCAGCCAAGAATTACACTACGAGCAGTACTTC; cdr3_aa: CASSQELHYEQYF
clone_size: once; j_call: TRBJ2-7; v_call: TRBV6-1; d_call: -; cdr3_nt: TGTGCCAGCAGTCGTGGGGGATACCTCTCCTACGAGCAGTACTTC; cdr3_aa: CASSRGGYLSYEQYF
clone_size: many; j_call: TRBJ1-5; v_call: TRBV9; d_call: -; cdr3_nt: TGTGCCAGCAGCGTCGGGGGCCATAGCAATCAGCCCCAGCATTTT; cdr3_aa: CASSVGGHSNQPQHF
clone_size: many; j_call: TRBJ1-1; v_call: TRBV4-1; d_call: -; cdr3_nt: TGCGCCAGCAGCCAAGATATGGGCACTGAAGCTTTCTTT; cdr3_aa: CASSQDMGTEAFF
clone_size: many; j_call: TRBJ2-5; v_call: TRBV12-3/TRBV12-4; d_call: TRBD2; cdr3_nt: TGTGCCAGCAGTGTTAGCGGGAGCCGAGAGACCCAGTACTTC; cdr3_aa: CASSVSGSRETQYF
clone_size: -; j_call: TRBJ2-7; v_call: TRBV12-3/TRBV12-4; d_call: TRBD1; cdr3_nt: TGTGCCAGCAGACCGGCGGGACAGGGGGCGCGGGAGCAGTACTTC; cdr3_aa: CASRPAGQGAREQYF
clone_size: -; j_call: TRBJ1-5; v_call: TRBV6-1; d_call: -; cdr3_nt: TGTGCCAGCAGTGAGGCCACAGAGCAGCCCCAGCATTTT; cdr3_aa: CASSEATEQPQHF
clone_size: many; j_call: TRBJ2-7; v_call: TRBV7-2; d_call: -; cdr3_nt: TGTGCCAGCAGCTTGGGTGGGGTCTCCTACGAGCAGTACTTC; cdr3_aa: CASSLGGVSYEQYF
clone_size: many; j_call: TRBJ2-7; v_call: TRBV20-1; d_call: -; cdr3_nt: TGCAGTGCGCCCGGGACGGACAACTACGAGCAGTACTTC; cdr3_aa: CSAPGTDNYEQYF
clone_size: many; j_call: TRBJ1-1; v_call: TRBV12-3/TRBV12-4; d_call: TRBD1; cdr3_nt: TGTGCCAGCAGTCCAGCTACAGGGGGGAACACTGAAGCTTTCTTT; cdr3_aa: CASSPATGGNTEAFF
clone_size: few; j_call: TRBJ1-5; v_call: TRBV5-8; d_call: -; cdr3_nt: TGTGCCAGCAGCTTGGGCAGGACCCATCAGCCCCAGCATTTT; cdr3_aa: CASSLGRTHQPQHF
clone_size: many; j_call: TRBJ2-4; v_call: TRBV7-8; d_call: TRBD1; cdr3_nt: TGTGCCAGCAGCTTCAGGGGGCGCGGGGACATTCAGTACTTC; cdr3_aa: CASSFRGRGDIQYF
clone_size: many; j_call: TRBJ2-2; v_call: TRBV6-5; d_call: -; cdr3_nt: TGTGCCAGCAACTGGGGTCCCAACACCGGGGAGCTGTTTTTT; cdr3_aa: CASNWGPNTGELFF
clone_size: many; j_call: TRBJ2-7; v_call: TRBV20-1; d_call: -; cdr3_nt: TGCAGTGCTAGACCAACCAGGCGGAGCTACGAGCAGTACTTC; cdr3_aa: CSARPTRRSYEQYF
clone_size: many; j_call: TRBJ2-7; v_call: TRBV12-3/TRBV12-4; d_call: -; cdr3_nt: TGTGCCAGCAGCCTGAGGAATGGGCGGAACGAGCAGTACTTC; cdr3_aa: CASSLRNGRNEQYF
clone_size: -; j_call: TRBJ2-2; v_call: TRBV3-1; d_call: -; cdr3_nt: TGTGCCAGCAGCCAGATACTTCAGGGGAGGGACACCGGGGAGCTGTTTTTT; cdr3_aa: CASSQILQGRDTGELFF
clone_size: many; j_call: TRBJ2-7; v_call: TRBV28; d_call: TRBD2; cdr3_nt: TGTGCCAGCAGCATACCGCGGGTGCCGGGACTAGCGGGAGGATGGGAGCAGTACTTC; cdr3_aa: CASSIPRVPGLAGGWEQYF
clone_size: few; j_call: TRBJ1-5; v_call: TRBV6-1; d_call: -; cdr3_nt: TGTGCCAGCAGTGAAGGACCAATAACCCAGCCCCAGCATTTT; cdr3_aa: CASSEGPITQPQHF
clone_size: many; j_call: TRBJ2-4; v_call: TRBV6-1; d_call: -; cdr3_nt: TGTGCCAGCAGTGAACCTTTAGCCAAAAACATTCAGTACTTC; cdr3_aa: CASSEPLAKNIQYF
clone_size: -; j_call: TRBJ2-7; v_call: TRBV6-5; d_call: -; cdr3_nt: TGTGCCAGCAGTGTACTTCAGGTCTGGCGAATCGAGCAGTACTTC; cdr3_aa: CASSVLQVWRIEQYF
clone_size: -; j_call: TRBJ1-3; v_call: TRBV12-3/TRBV12-4; d_call: -; cdr3_nt: TGTGCCAGCAGTTTTTGGCAGGGAGGGTCGTCTGGAAACACCATATATTTT; cdr3_aa: CASSFWQGGSSGNTIYF
clone_size: few; j_call: TRBJ2-7; v_call: TRBV29-1; d_call: -; cdr3_nt: TGCAGCGTAAGGGACCTCCCCACCTACGAGCAGTACTTC; cdr3_aa: CSVRDLPTYEQYF
clone_size: many; j_call: TRBJ2-7; v_call: TRBV11-2; d_call: -; cdr3_nt: TGTGCCAGCAGCCCAACCTGGGACAAAACCTACGAGCAGTACTTC; cdr3_aa: CASSPTWDKTYEQYF
clone_size: few; j_call: TRBJ2-4; v_call: TRBV6-2/TRBV6-3; d_call: -; cdr3_nt: TGTGCCAGCAGCCCACAGACGAACATTCAGTACTTC; cdr3_aa: CASSPQTNIQYF
clone_size: many; j_call: TRBJ1-2; v_call: TRBV7-2; d_call: -; cdr3_nt: TGTGCCAGCAGCTTAGGGGGCCGGATCTATGGCTACACCTTC; cdr3_aa: CASSLGGRIYGYTF
clone_size: many; j_call: TRBJ2-2; v_call: TRBV9; d_call: -; cdr3_nt: TGTGCCAGCAGCGTGCAGGGTTGGACCGGGGAGCTGTTTTTT; cdr3_aa: CASSVQGWTGELFF
clone_size: many; j_call: TRBJ2-5; v_call: TRBV24-1; d_call: TRBD1; cdr3_nt: TGTGCCACCAGTACCGACAGGGCAGAGACCCAGTACTTC; cdr3_aa: CATSTDRAETQYF
clone_size: many; j_call: TRBJ2-4; v_call: TRBV28; d_call: TRBD2; cdr3_nt: TGTGCCAGCAGTCGAGGACTAGCGGGAGGTCTTTTAGCCAAAAACATTCAGTACTTC; cdr3_aa: CASSRGLAGGLLAKNIQYF
clone_size: -; j_call: TRBJ2-2; v_call: TRBV15; d_call: TRBD2; cdr3_nt: TGTGCCACCAGCAGTGAAGCGGGGGGATGGTTGTTTTTT; cdr3_aa: CATSSEAGGWLFF
clone_size: many; j_call: TRBJ1-5; v_call: TRBV20-1; d_call: TRBD1; cdr3_nt: TGCAGTGCAGGGGCGGGACAGGGGATTCAGCCCCAGCATTTT; cdr3_aa: CSAGAGQGIQPQHF
clone_size: many; j_call: TRBJ2-6; v_call: TRBV28; d_call: -; cdr3_nt: TGTGCCAGCACTCCGGGGGCATCCGGGGCCAACGTCCTGACTTTC; cdr3_aa: CASTPGASGANVLTF
clone_size: many; j_call: TRBJ2-2; v_call: TRBV2; d_call: TRBD2; cdr3_nt: TGTGCCAGCCAGCGGGAGGGCGCGAACACCGGGGAGCTGTTTTTT; cdr3_aa: CASQREGANTGELFF
clone_size: many; j_call: TRBJ2-2; v_call: TRBV27; d_call: -; cdr3_nt: TGTGCCAGCAGTACCTGGACGGATTCGAACACCGGGGAGCTGTTTTTT; cdr3_aa: CASSTWTDSNTGELFF
clone_size: once; j_call: TRBJ1-1; v_call: TRBV24-1; d_call: TRBD1; cdr3_nt: TGTGCCACCAGTGGACAGGGGGCGTTCGGTTGGTCTGAAGCTTTCTTT; cdr3_aa: CATSGQGAFGWSEAFF